A selection of T cell receptor beta chains follows, all from one sample in a study of response to subunit inactivated influenza vaccine. MiXCR was run by TCRdb on the RT-PCR reads, yielding one entry per CDR3 protein. The data show about 570,000 distinct CDR3 sequences, with roughly 12% seen just once and about 10% held by the top ten. These same data were also listed under a study on T cells expressing NK-cell markers.

Sequenced material: PBMCs from blood, taken on the day of vaccination. Source of these receptors: a man aged 50 to 59 who received an inactivated influenza vaccine. Both conserved end residues are part of each CDR3. D genes are given only for firm matches. A clone size is listed for some rows: how often the clone was seen (once, few, many), or a class if it is expanded.

CDR3 length	D gene	V gene	clone size	J gene	CDR3 DNA	CDR3 protein
15	TRBD1	TRBV12-3/TRBV12-4	many	TRBJ1-6	TGTGCCAGCAGGGTGGGACAGGGAGTCTATTCACCCCTCCACTTT	CASRVGQGVYSPLHF
15	-	TRBV6-2/TRBV6-3	-	TRBJ2-7	TGTGCCAGCAGTTACCGAGCAGGGCTCTCCTACGAGCAGTACTTC	CASSYRAGLSYEQYF
15	TRBD1	TRBV4-3	few	TRBJ2-3	TGCGCCAGCAGCCAAGTTGGGGCCACAGGGGATGCGCAGTATTTT	CASSQVGATGDAQYF
14	TRBD2	TRBV20-1	few	TRBJ2-5	TGCAGTGCTAGCCTAGCGGGGGGGCAAGTGACCCAGTACTTC	CSASLAGGQVTQYF
16	TRBD2	TRBV7-2	few	TRBJ2-3	TGTGCCAGCAGCTCGAGGACTAGCGGGGGGGTCGATACGCAGTATTTT	CASSSRTSGGVDTQYF
17	TRBD2	TRBV29-1	few	TRBJ2-2	TGCAGCGTTGAAGATCCGGGACTAGCGGGAGTCACCGGGGAGCTGTTTTTT	CSVEDPGLAGVTGELFF
14	-	TRBV5-1	-	TRBJ2-7	TGCGCCAGCAGCTACGGATCGAGCTCCTACGAGCAGTACTTC	CASSYGSSSYEQYF
13	-	TRBV29-1	many	TRBJ1-3	TGCAGCGTTGCCGGGGGCGACGTAAACACCATATATTTT	CSVAGGDVNTIYF
14	-	TRBV28	-	TRBJ2-3	TGTGCCAGCAGTCCTAACTCACCAGGGGATACGCAGTATTTT	CASSPNSPGDTQYF
13	-	TRBV7-8	few	TRBJ2-7	TGTGCCAGCAGCCCCGAGTGGGGCTACGAGCAGTACTTC	CASSPEWGYEQYF
15	TRBD1	TRBV24-1	-	TRBJ2-5	TGTGCCACCAGTCCGACCGGGACAGGACAAGAGACCCAGTACTTC	CATSPTGTGQETQYF
15	TRBD1	TRBV2	few	TRBJ2-1	TGTGCCAGCAGGGGTTCCGGGACAGATTACAATGAGCAGTTCTTC	CASRGSGTDYNEQFF
19	TRBD2	TRBV4-2	-	TRBJ2-3	TGTGCCAGCAGCCAGGCTGGCCCCGGCTTAGCGGGGGACACAGATACGCAGTATTTT	CASSQAGPGLAGDTDTQYF
16	TRBD1	TRBV12-3/TRBV12-4	-	TRBJ2-1	TGTGCCAGCAGTGAACGCGGACAGGGGGCTAGGCTTGAGCAGTTCTTC	CASSERGQGARLEQFF
17	-	TRBV21-1	-	TRBJ2-5	-	CASSKVGPGAYQETQYF
14	TRBD1	TRBV15	-	TRBJ2-5	TGTGCCACCAGTCCGAGACAGGGCAAAGAGACCCAGTACTTC	CATSPRQGKETQYF
20	-	TRBV7-4	-	TRBJ1-3	TGTGCCAGCAGGAAGAAACACGGGTTGGTAGCAGTTAGCTCTGGAAACACCATATATTTT	CASRKKHGLVAVSSGNTIYF
14	-	TRBV27	few	TRBJ2-7	TGTGCCAGCAGTTTATCAGGGGCAGTGTGGGAGCAGTACTTC	CASSLSGAVWEQYF
20	TRBD2	TRBV19	-	TRBJ2-1	TGTGCCAGTAGTATAGTTAATCTGGTCCTAGCGGGAGTCCCCTACAATGAGCAGTTCTTC	CASSIVNLVLAGVPYNEQFF